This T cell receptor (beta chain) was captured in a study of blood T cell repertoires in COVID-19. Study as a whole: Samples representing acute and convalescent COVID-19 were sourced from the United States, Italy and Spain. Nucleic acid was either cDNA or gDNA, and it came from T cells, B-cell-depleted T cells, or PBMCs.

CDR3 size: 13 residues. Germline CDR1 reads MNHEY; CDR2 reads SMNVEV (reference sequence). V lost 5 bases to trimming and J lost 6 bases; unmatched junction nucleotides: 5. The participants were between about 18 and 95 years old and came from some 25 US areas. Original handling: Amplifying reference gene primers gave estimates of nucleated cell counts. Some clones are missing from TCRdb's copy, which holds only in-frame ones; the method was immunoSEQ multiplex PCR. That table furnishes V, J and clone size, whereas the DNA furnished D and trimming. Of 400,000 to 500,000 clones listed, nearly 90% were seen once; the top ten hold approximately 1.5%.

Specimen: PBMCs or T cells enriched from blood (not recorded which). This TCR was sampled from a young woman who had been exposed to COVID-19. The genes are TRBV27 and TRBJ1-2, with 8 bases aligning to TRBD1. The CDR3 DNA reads TGTGCCAGCAGTGCGACAGGGGTAAATGGCTACACCTTC. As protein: CASSATGVNGYTF.